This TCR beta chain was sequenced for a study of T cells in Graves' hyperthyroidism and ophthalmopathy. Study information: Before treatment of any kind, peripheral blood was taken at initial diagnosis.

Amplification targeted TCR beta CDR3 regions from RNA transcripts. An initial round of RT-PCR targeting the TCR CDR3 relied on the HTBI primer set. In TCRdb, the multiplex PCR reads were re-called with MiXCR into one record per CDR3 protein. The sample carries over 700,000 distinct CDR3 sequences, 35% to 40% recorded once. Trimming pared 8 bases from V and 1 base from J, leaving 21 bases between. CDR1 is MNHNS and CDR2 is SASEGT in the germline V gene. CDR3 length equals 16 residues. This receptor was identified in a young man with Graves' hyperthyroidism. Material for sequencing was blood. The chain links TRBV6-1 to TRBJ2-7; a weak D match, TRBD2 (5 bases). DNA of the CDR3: TGTGCCAGCTCCCCCCCCAACGAGGACTTTTCCTACGAGCAGTACTTC. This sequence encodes CASSPPNEDFSYEQYF.